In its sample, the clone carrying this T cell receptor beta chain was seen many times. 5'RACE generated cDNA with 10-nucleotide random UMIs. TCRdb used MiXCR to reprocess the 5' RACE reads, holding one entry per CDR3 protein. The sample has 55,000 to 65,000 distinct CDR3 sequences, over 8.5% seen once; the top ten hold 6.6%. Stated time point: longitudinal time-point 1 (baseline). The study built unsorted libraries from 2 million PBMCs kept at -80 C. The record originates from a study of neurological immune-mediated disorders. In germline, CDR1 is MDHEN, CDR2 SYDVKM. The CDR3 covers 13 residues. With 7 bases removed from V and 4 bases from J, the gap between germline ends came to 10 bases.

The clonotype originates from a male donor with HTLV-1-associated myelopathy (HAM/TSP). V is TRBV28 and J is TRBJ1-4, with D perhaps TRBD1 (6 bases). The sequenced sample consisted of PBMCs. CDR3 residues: CASTEGGNEKLFF. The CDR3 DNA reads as TGTGCCAGCACAGAAGGGGGTAATGAAAAACTGTTTTTT.